This T cell receptor (beta chain) was identified in a study of T cell responses to AZD1222 COVID-19 vaccine. Study-level results: CD4 TCRs linked to vaccination spanned spike, dominating at 160-218 and 743-854.

Deletions cut 0 bases from V and 1 base from J, with 7 bases between. Germline CDR1 reads SGHKS; CDR2 reads YYEKEE (reference sequence). The CDR3 is 14 residues long. Repertoires were generated with immunoSEQ multiplex PCR, while TCRdb's copy carries only in-frame clones and drops some. The sample has about 120,000 clones, about 88% seen once. Worth noting for this clone: No antigen is known for it.

This TCR was sampled from an adult in good health. The sample here was peripheral blood, taken on day 0 of AZD1222 vaccination. The chain combines TRBV5-5 with TRBJ1-1; the D is unclear. In DNA, the CDR3 is TGTGCCAGCAGCTTGGGGTCCCCGAACACTGAAGCTTTCTTT. This gives the protein CASSLGSPNTEAFF.